This T cell receptor (beta chain) derives from a study of molecular identifiers for immune sequencing clone quantification. Looked up from germline, CDR1 is LGHNA and CDR2 is YSLEER. V was trimmed by 1 base and J by 1 base, leaving 10 bases between them. This CDR3 comprises 15 residues. TCRdb re-derived calls from the PCR reads in MiXCR, one entry per CDR3 protein. In the table there are under 650,000 distinct CDR3 sequences, about 20% of which are singletons. This clonotype was counted many times. The clonotype comes from a human donor in good health. Some libraries in this study had Jurkat cell RNA spiked in. Sequenced input: naive CD8+ T cells from blood, with Jurkat cell RNA spiked in. Subset denoted: FACS-sorted CD8+CD4-CCR7+CD45RA+ naive T cells. V and J are TRBV4-3 and TRBJ1-1, with a weak D call TRBD1 (5 bases). DNA of the CDR3: TGCGCCAGCAGCCAAGTTTTAAGGGGGAACACTGAAGCTTTCTTT. Protein product: CASSQVLRGNTEAFF.